This TCR beta chain comes out of a study of cytomegalovirus exposure and HLA in healthy donors. Study-wide findings and caveats: Three CMV-associated chains were confirmed in vitro to be specific for CMV antigens.

Repertoires were generated with immunoSEQ multiplex PCR, while TCRdb's copy carries only in-frame clones and drops some. The sample includes 150,000 to 200,000 clones, under 90% of them seen just once. A word on this clone: Its antigen remains unidentified.

Germline CDR1 and CDR2: LNHDA and SQIVND (reference sequence). The CDR3 is 13 amino acids. V lost 4 bases, J lost 5 bases, and 9 bases lay in between. This chain joins TRBV19 and TRBJ2-1, with D perhaps matching TRBD1 (6 bases). The sample was PBMCs. This clonotype was sampled from a man between 18 and 35 years old in good health and CMV-seropositive. The CDR3 DNA is TGTGCCAGTAGTAGTAGGGGGAACAATGAGCAGTTCTTC. The encoded protein is CASSSRGNNEQFF.